This T cell receptor (beta chain) was documented in a study of T-cell memory formation after mild COVID-19. Each CDR3 protein gets one entry after TCRdb re-called the 5' RACE reads with MiXCR. The sample comprises just under 550,000 distinct CDR3 sequences, around 21% of which are singletons, and 9.5% to 15% rests with the top ten. Germline CDR1 and CDR2: MNHEY and SVGAGI. Trimming took 2 bases from V and 8 from J, leaving 15 bases between them. The CDR3 length is 15 residues. This clonotype was seen a few times. V is TRBV6-5 and J is TRBJ2-2, with D possibly being TRBD2 (6 bases). The TCR sequence derives from an adult woman who had mild COVID-19 (a few samples of this study predate the infection). Cell type and time point are not known. The sample consisted of PBMCs or a T cell subset sorted from them (not recorded which). The CDR3 sequence: CASSYAGRGTGELFF. Here the CDR3 DNA reads TGTGCCAGCAGTTACGCTGGGCGGGGAACGGGGGAGCTGTTTTTT.